This entry concerns a single T cell receptor (beta chain). No antigen is known for it. Naive CD8 cells lacked CD45RO and underwent positive selection for CCR7, leaving out terminally differentiated effector memory CD45RA+ cells. The data were taken from a study of shared clonotypes between healthy human individuals. Study observations and caveats: Generation probabilities were higher for clonotypes shared across all four sorted-subset donors than for unshared ones. Few donors restricted represented genetic and exposure-history diversity.

CDR1 MNHNS and CDR2 SASEGT come from the germline V gene. The CDR3 is 13 amino acids. Germline trimming cut 4 bases from V and 6 bases from J; bases unmatched to any gene: 5. Profiling relied on immunoSEQ multiplex PCR, and the TCRdb table lists in-frame clones only, not all of them. This sample has approximately 810,000 clones, with about 91% found just once. The TCR comes from a man aged 25-45 years in good health. The chain combines TRBV6-1 with TRBJ1-1, with 7 positions matching TRBD1. Material for sequencing was naive CD8+ T cells sorted from blood. The CDR3 loop reads CASSGYRGSEAFF. The CDR3 region has the DNA TGTGCCAGCAGTGGCTACAGGGGCTCTGAAGCTTTCTTT.